This T cell receptor (beta chain) was found in a study of cytomegalovirus exposure and HLA in healthy donors. Germline values: CDR1 SGHNT, CDR2 YYREEE (reference sequence). The CDR3 extends over 15 amino acids. J was trimmed by 4 bases and V by 1 base; bases with no gene match: 5. 13 Jbeta primers and 60 Vbeta primers were used for the PCR. Produced via immunoSEQ multiplex PCR; TCRdb's table is partial and in-frame only. The sample holds tens of thousands of clones, 67% seen once. Sequencing used PBMCs. The TCR originated in a man in his thirties or forties in good health and CMV-seronegative. The chain employs TRBV5-4 and TRBJ1-1; 9 bases match TRBD1. The CDR3 DNA sequence: TGTGCCAGCAGCTTGCCCGGACAGGGGAGCACTGAAGCTTTCTTT. It codes for CASSLPGQGSTEAFF.